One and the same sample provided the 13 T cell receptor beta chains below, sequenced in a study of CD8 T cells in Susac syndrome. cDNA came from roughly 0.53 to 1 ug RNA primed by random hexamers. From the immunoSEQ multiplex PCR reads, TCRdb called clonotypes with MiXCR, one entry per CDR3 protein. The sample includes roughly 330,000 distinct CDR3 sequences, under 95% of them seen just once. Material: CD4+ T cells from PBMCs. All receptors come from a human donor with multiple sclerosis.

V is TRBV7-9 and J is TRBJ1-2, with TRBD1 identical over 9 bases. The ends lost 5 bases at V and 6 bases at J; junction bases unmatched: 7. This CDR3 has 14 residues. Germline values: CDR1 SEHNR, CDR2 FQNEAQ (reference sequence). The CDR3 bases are TGTGCCAGCAGCATGGACACAGGGGGCCATGGCTACACCTTC. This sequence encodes CASSMDTGGHGYTF.

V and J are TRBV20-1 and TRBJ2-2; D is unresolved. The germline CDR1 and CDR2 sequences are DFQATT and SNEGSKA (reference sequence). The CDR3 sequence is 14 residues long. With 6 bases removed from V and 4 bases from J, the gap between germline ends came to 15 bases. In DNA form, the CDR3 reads TGCAGTGCCCCGACCCCCCTTGGCACCGGGGAGCTGTTTTTT. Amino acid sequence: CSAPTPLGTGELFF.

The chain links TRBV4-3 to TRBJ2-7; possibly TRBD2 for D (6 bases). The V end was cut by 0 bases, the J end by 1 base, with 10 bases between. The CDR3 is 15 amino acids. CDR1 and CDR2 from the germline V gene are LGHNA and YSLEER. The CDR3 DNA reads TGCGCCAGCAGCCAAGAGGGCGGGAAGTCCTACGAGCAGTACTTC. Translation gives CASSQEGGKSYEQYF.

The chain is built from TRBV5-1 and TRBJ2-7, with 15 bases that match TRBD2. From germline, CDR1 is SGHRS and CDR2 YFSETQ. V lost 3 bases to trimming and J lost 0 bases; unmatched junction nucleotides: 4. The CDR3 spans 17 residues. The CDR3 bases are TGCGCCAGCAGCTACGGACTAGCGGGAGGGGTCTCCTACGAGCAGTACTTC. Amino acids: CASSYGLAGGVSYEQYF. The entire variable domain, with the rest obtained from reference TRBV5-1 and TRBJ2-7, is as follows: KAGVTQTPRYLIKTRGQQVTLSCSPISGHRSVSWYQQTPGQGLQFLFEYFSETQRNKGNFPGRFSGRQFSNSRSEMNVSTLELGDSALYLCASSYGLAGGVSYEQYFGPGTRLTVT.

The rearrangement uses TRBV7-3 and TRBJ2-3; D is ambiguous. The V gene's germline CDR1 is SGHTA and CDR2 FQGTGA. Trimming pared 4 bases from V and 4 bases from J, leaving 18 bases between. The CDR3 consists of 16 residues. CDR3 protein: CASSSAGPSRSDTQYF. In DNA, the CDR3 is TGTGCCAGCAGCTCGGCTGGGCCTAGTCGGTCAGATACGCAGTATTTT.

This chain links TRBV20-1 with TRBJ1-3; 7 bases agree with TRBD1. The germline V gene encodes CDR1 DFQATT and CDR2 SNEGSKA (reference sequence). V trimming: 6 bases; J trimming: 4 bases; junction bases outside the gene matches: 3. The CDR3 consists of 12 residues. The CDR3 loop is CSAQGQGNTIYF. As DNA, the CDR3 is TGCAGTGCCCAGGGACAGGGAAACACCATATATTTT.

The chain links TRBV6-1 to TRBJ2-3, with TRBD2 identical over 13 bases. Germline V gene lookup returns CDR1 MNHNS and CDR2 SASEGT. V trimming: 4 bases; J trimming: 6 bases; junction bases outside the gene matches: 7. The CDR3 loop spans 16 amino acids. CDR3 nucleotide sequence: TGTGCCAGCAGTGTGGGACCGGGACTAGCGGGGGATACGCAGTATTTT. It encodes CASSVGPGLAGDTQYF.

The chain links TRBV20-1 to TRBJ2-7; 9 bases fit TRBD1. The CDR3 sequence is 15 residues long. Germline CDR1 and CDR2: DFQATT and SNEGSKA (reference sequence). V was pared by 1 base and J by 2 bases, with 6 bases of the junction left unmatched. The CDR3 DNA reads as TGCAGTGCTAGAGCAACCGGGACAGGGACCTACGAGCAGTACTTC. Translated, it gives CSARATGTGTYEQYF.

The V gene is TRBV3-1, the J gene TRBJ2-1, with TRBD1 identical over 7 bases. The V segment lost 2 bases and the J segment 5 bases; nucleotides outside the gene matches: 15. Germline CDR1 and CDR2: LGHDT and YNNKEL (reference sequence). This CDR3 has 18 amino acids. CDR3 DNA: TGTGCCAGCAGCCAAATGGACAGGCCCCGTACTACAGACAATGAGCAGTTCTTC. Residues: CASSQMDRPRTTDNEQFF.

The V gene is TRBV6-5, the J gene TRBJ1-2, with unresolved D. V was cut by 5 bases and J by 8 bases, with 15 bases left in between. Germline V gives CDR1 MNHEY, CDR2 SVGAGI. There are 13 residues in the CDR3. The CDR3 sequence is CASSNRAMGGYTF. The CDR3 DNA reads TGTGCCAGCAGTAACCGGGCGATGGGGGGCTACACCTTC.

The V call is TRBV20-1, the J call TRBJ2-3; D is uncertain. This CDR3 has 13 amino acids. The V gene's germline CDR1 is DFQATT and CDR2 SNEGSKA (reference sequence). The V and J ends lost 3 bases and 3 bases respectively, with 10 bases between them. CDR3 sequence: CSASRLGTDTQYF. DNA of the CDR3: TGCAGTGCTAGTAGGCTAGGAACAGATACGCAGTATTTT.

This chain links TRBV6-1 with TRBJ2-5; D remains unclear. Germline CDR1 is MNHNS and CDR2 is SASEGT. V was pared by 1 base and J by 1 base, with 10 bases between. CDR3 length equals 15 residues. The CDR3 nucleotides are TGTGCCAGCAGTGAAGGTCCCCAACCCCAAGAGACCCAGTACTTC. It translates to CASSEGPQPQETQYF.

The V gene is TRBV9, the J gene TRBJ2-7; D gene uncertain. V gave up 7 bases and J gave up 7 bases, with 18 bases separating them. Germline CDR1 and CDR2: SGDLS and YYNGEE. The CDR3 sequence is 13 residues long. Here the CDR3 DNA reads TGTGCCAGCTCCCCCTGGCCTACTAAGGAGCAGTACTTC. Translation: CASSPWPTKEQYF.